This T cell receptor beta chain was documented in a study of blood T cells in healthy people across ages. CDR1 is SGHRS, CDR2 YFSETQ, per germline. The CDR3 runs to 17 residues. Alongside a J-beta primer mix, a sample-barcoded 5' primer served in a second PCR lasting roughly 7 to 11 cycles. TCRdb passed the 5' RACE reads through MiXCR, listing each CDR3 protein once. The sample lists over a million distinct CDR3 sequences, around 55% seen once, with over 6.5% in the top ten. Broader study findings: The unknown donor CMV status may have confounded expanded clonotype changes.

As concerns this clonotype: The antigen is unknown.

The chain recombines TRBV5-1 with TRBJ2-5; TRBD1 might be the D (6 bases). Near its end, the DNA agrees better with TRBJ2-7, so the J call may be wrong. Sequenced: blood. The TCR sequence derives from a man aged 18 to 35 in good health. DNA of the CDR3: TGCGCCAGCAGCTTAGATACAGGGTTTCCCTCCCTCTACGAGCAGTACTTC. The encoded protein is CASSLDTGFPSLYEQYF.